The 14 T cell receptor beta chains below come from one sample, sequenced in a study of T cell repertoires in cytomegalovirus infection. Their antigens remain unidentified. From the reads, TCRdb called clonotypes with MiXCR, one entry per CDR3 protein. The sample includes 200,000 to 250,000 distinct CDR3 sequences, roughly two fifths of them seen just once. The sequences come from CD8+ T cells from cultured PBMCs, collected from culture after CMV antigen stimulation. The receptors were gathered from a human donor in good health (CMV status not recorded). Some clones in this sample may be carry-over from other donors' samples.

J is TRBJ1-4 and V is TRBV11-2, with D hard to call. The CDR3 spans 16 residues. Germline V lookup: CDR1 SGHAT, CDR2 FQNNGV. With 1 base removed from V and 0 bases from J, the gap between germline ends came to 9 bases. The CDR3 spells CASSLVYRTTNEKLFF. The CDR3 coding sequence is TGTGCCAGCAGCTTAGTTTACCGGACAACTAATGAAAAACTGTTTTTT.

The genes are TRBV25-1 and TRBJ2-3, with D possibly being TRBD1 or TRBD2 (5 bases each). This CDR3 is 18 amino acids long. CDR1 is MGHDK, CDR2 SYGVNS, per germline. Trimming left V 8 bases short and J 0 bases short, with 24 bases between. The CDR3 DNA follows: TGTGCCAGCCGAACCGGGACCGTGACTCCCGAAAGCACAGATACGCAGTATTTT. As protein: CASRTGTVTPESTDTQYF.

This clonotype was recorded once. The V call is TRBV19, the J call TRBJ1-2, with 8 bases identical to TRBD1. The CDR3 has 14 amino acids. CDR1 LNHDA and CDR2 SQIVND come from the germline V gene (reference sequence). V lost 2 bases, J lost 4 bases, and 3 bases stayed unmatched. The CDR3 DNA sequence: TGTGCCAGTAGTATACGGACAGGGTTCTATGGCTACACCTTC. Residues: CASSIRTGFYGYTF.

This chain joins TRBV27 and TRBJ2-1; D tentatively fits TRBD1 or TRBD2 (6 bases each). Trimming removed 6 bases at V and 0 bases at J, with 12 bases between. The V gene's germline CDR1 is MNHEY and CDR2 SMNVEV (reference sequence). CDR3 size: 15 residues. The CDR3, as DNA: TGTGCCAGCAGCCCGGGGGCCAGCTCCTACAATGAGCAGTTCTTC. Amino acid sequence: CASSPGASSYNEQFF.

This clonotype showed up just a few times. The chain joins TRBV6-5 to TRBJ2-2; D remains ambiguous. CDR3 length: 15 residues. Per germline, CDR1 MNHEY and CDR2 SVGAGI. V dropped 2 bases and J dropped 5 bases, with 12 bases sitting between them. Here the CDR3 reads CASSYGTEWTGELFF. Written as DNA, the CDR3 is TGTGCCAGCAGTTACGGTACAGAATGGACCGGGGAGCTGTTTTTT.

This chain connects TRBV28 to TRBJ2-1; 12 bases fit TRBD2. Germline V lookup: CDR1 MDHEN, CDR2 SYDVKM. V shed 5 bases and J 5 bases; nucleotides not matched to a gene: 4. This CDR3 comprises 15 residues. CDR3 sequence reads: CASSLGLAGHNEQFF. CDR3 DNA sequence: TGTGCCAGCAGTCTCGGACTAGCGGGACACAATGAGCAGTTCTTC.

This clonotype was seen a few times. The CDR3 region is CASGPALGPPGQFF. The DNA for the CDR3 is TGTGCCAGCGGCCCCGCCCTAGGGCCGCCGGGGCAGTTCTTC. The chain combines TRBV11-2 with TRBJ2-1; D remains ambiguous. The CDR3 extends over 14 amino acids. Germline lookup yields CDR1 SGHAT and CDR2 FQNNGV. Trimming took 8 bases from V and 12 from J, leaving 23 bases between them.

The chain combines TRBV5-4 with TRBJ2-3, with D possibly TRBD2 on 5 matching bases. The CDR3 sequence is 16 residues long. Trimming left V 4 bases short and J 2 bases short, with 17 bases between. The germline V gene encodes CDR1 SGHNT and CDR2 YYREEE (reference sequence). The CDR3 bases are TGTGCCAGCAGCCCGCCGGGGATGGAGGACACAGATACGCAGTATTTT. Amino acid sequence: CASSPPGMEDTDTQYF.

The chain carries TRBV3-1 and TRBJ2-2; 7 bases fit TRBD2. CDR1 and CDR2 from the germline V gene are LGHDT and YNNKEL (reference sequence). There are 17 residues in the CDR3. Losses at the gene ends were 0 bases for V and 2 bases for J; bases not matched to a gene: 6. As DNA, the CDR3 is TGTGCCAGCAGCCAAGATCGGGCGGGAGAAAACACCGGGGAGCTGTTTTTT. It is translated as CASSQDRAGENTGELFF.

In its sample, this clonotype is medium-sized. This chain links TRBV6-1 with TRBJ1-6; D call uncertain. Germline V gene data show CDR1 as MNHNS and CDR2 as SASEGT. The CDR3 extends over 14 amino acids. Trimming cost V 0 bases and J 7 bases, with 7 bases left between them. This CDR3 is CASSEALGNSPLHF. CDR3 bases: TGTGCCAGCAGTGAAGCCCTGGGGAATTCACCCCTCCACTTT.

This chain's CDR3 is CASSFDRTSSYNSPLHF. The CDR3, as DNA: TGTGCCAGCAGCTTTGACAGGACTAGCTCCTATAATTCACCCCTCCACTTT. This rearrangement joins TRBV2 to TRBJ1-6, with D tentatively TRBD1 (6 bases). Trimming stripped 6 bases from V and 0 bases from J, with 15 bases between. The CDR3 runs 17 residues. CDR1 SNHLY and CDR2 FYNNEI come from the germline V gene.

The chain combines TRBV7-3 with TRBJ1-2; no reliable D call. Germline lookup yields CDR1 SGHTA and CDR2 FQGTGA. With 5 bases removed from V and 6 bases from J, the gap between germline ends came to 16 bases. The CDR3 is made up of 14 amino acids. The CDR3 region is CASSRLAREDGYTF. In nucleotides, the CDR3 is TGTGCCAGCAGCCGTTTAGCGCGGGAGGATGGCTACACCTTC.

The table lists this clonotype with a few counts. CDR3 loop: CASSATGAGANVLTF. The CDR3 DNA follows: TGTGCCAGCAGCGCTACAGGGGCCGGGGCCAACGTCCTGACTTTC. The chain uses TRBV9 and TRBJ2-6; 7 bases match TRBD1. Per germline, CDR1 SGDLS and CDR2 YYNGEE. The length of the CDR3 is 15 residues. The junction had 4 bases not matched to a gene; V was cut back by 3 bases and J by 4 bases.

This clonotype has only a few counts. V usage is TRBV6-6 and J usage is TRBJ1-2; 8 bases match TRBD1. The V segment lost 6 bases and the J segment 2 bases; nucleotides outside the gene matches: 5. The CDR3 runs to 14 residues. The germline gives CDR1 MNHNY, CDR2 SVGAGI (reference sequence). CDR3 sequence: CASSHGTGNYGYTF. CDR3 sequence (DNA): TGTGCCAGCAGCCACGGGACAGGAAACTATGGCTACACCTTC.